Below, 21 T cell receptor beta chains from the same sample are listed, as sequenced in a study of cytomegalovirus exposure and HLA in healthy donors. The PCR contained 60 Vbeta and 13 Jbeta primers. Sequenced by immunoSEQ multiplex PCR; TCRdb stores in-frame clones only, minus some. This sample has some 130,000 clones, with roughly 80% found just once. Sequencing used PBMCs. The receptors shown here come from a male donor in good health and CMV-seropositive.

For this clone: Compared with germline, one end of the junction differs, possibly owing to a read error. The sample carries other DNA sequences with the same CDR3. CDR3: CASSSDPRGWQPQHF. Written as DNA, the CDR3 is TGTGCCAGCAGCTCAGACCCCAGGGGCTGGCAGCCTCAGCATTTT. The V gene is TRBV7-2, the J gene TRBJ1-5; D may be TRBD1 (6 bases). Germline CDR1 SGHTA, CDR2 FQGNSA. This CDR3 comprises 15 residues.

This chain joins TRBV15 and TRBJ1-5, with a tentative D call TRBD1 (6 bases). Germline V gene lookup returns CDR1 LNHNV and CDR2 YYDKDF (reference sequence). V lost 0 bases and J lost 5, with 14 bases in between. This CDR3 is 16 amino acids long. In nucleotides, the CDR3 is TGTGCCACCAGCAGAGATCGAGGGGGAGATGATCAGCCCCAGCATTTT. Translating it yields CATSRDRGGDDQPQHF.

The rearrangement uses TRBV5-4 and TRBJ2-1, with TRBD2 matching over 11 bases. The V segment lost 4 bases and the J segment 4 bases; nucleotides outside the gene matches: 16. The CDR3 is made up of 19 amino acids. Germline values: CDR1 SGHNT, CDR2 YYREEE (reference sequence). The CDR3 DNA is TGTGCCAGCAGCCCCCTTCGTGGTAGCGGGAGGGCCGGTTACAATGAGCAGTTCTTC. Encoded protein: CASSPLRGSGRAGYNEQFF.

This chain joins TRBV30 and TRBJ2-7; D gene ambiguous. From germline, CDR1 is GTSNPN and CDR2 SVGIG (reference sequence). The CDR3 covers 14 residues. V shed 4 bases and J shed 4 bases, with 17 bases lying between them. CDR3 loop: CAWKEDTFPYEQYF. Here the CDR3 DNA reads TGTGCCTGGAAGGAAGACACATTCCCTTACGAGCAGTACTTC. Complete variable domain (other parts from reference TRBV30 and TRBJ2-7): SQTIHQWPATLVQPVGSPLSLECTVEGTSNPNLYWYRQAAGRGLQLLFYSVGIGQISSEVPQNLSASRPQDRQFILSSKKLLLSDSGFYLCAWKEDTFPYEQYFGPGTRLTVT.

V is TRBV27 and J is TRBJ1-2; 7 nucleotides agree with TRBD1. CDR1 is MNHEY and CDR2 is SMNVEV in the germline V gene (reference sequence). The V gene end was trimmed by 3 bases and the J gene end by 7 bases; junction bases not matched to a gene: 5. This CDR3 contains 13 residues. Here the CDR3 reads CASSLGRGFGYTF. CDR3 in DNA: TGTGCCAGCAGTTTGGGCAGGGGGTTTGGCTACACCTTC.

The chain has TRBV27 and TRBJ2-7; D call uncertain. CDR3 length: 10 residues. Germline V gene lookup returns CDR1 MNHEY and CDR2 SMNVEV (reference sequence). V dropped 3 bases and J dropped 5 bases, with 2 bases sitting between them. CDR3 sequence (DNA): TGTGCCAGCAGTTTTAACGAGCAGTACTTC. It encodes CASSFNEQYF.

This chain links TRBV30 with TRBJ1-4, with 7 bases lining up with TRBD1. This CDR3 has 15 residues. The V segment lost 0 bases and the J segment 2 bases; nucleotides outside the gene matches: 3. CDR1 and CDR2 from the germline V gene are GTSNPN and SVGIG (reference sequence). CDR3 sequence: CAWSVQGRTNEKLFF. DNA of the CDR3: TGTGCCTGGAGTGTACAGGGGAGGACTAATGAAAAACTGTTTTTT.

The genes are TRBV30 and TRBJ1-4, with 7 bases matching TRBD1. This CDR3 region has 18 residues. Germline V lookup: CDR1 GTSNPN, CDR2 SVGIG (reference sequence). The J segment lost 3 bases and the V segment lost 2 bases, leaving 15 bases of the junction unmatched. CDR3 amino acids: CAWSTAFDRVGSNEKLFF. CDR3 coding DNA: TGTGCCTGGAGTACCGCCTTCGACAGGGTTGGATCTAATGAAAAACTGTTTTTT.

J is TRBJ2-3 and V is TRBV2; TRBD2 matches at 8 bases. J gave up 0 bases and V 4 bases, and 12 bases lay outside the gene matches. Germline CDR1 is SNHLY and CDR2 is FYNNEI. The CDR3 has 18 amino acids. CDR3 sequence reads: CASSGGRLAPTSTDTQYF. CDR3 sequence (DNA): TGTGCCAGCAGTGGAGGCCGACTAGCGCCTACTAGCACAGATACGCAGTATTTT.

CDR3 DNA sequence: TGTGCCAGCAGCGTAGGACTAGCGGGGTACAATGAGCAGTTCTTC. Translation: CASSVGLAGYNEQFF. The chain couples TRBV9 to TRBJ2-1; 11 bases are a match to TRBD2. The V gene end was trimmed by 0 bases and the J gene end by 4 bases; junction bases not matched to a gene: 0. Germline V gives CDR1 SGDLS, CDR2 YYNGEE. This CDR3 is 15 amino acids long.

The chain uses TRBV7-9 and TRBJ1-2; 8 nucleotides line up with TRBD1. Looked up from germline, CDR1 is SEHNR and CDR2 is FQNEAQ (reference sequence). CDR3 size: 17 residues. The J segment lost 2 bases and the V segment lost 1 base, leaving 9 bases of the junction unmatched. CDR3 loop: CASSLDSLTGGNYGYTF. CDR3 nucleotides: TGTGCCAGCAGCTTAGATAGTTTAACAGGGGGGAACTATGGCTACACCTTC.

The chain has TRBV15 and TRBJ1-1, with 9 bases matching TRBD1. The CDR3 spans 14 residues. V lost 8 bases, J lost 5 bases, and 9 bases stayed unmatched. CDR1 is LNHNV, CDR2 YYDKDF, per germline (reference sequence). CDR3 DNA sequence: TGTGCCACCTCGTCGGACAGGGGTGGGACTGAAGCTTTCTTT. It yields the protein CATSSDRGGTEAFF. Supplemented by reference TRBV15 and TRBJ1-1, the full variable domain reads DAMVIQNPRYQVTQFGKPVTLSCSQTLNHNVMYWYQQKSSQAPKLLFHYYDKDFNNEADTPDNFQSRRPNTSFCFLDIRSPGLGDTAMYLCATSSDRGGTEAFFGQGTRLTVV.

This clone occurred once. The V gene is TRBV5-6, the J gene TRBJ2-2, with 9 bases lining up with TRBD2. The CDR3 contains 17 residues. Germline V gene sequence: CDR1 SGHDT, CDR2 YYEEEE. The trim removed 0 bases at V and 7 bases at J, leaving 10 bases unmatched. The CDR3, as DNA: TGTGCCAGCAGCTTGGGGGTGGCTAGCGGGATTGTCGGGGAGCTGTTTTTT. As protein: CASSLGVASGIVGELFF.

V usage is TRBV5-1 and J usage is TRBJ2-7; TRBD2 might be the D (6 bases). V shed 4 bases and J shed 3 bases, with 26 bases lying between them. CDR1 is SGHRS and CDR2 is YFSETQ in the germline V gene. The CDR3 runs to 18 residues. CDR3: CASSRISGSKALNYEQYF. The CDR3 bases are TGCGCCAGCAGCCGTATCAGCGGGTCCAAAGCGTTGAACTACGAGCAGTACTTC. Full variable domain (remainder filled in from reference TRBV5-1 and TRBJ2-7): KAGVTQTPRYLIKTRGQQVTLSCSPISGHRSVSWYQQTPGQGLQFLFEYFSETQRNKGNFPGRFSGRQFSNSRSEMNVSTLELGDSALYLCASSRISGSKALNYEQYFGPGTRLTVT.

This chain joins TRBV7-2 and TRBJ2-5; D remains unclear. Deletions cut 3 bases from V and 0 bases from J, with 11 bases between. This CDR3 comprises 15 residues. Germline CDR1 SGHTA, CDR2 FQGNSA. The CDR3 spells CASSLTNQYQETQYF. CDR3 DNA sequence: TGTGCCAGCAGCTTGACAAATCAGTACCAAGAGACCCAGTACTTC. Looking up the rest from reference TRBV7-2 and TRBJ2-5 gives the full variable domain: GAGVSQSPSNKVTEKGKDVELRCDPISGHTALYWYRQSLGQGLEFLIYFQGNSAPDKSGLPSDRFSAERTGGSVSTLTIQRTQQEDSAVYLCASSLTNQYQETQYFGPGTRLLVL.

The CDR3 sequence: CASSIGPSLGPYTF. CDR3 coding DNA: TGTGCCAGTAGTATAGGCCCCAGTCTTGGCCCCTACACCTTC. The rearrangement uses TRBV19 and TRBJ1-2; D is unresolved. Looked up from germline, CDR1 is LNHDA and CDR2 is SQIVND (reference sequence). The CDR3 is 14 residues long. Trimming took off 1 base at V and 10 bases at J, with 16 bases between the two ends.

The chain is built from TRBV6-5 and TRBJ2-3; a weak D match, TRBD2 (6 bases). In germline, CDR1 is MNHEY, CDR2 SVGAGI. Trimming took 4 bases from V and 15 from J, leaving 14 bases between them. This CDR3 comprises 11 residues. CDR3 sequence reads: CASSSGLDIYF. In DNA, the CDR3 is TGTGCCAGCAGTTCGGGACTCGACATTTATTTT.

The CDR3 sequence: CASSLSGGTNTGELFF. CDR3 nucleotide sequence: TGTGCCAGCAGCTTATCCGGGGGGACGAACACCGGGGAGCTGTTTTTT. J is TRBJ2-2 and V is TRBV7-8; 7 positions match TRBD2. The CDR3 totals 16 residues. J gave up 0 bases and V 2 bases, and 3 bases lay outside the gene matches. The V gene's germline CDR1 is SGHVS and CDR2 FQNEAQ.

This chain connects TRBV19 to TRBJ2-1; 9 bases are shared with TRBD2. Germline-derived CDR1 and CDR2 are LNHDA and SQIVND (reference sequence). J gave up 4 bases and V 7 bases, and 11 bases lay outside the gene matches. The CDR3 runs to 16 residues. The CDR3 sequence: CASTTFGLAGYNEQFF. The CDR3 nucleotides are TGTGCCAGTACCACATTCGGGCTAGCGGGGTACAATGAGCAGTTCTTC.

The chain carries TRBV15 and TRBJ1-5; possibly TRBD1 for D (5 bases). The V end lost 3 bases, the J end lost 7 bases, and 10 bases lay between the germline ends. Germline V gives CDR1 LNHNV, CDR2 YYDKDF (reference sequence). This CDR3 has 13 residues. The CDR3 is CATSRGLDQPQHF. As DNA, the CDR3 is TGTGCCACCAGCAGGGGACTGGACCAGCCCCAGCATTTT.

The CDR3 coding sequence is TGTGCCAGCAGCATAACTAGCAGTTCATACAATGAGCAGTTCTTC. The encoded protein is CASSITSSSYNEQFF. The rearrangement uses TRBV6-5 and TRBJ2-1, with D possibly being TRBD2 (6 bases). Germline V CDR1 and CDR2: MNHEY, SVGAGI. This CDR3 is 15 amino acids long. The V and J ends lost 6 bases and 4 bases respectively, with 16 bases between them.